The rows below give T cell receptor beta chains drawn from one sample of a study of blood T cell repertoires in COVID-19. Repertoires were generated with immunoSEQ multiplex PCR, while TCRdb's copy carries only in-frame clones and drops some. This table holds under 300,000 clones, roughly 88% found once. What was sequenced was peripheral blood. These receptors were collected from a woman aged 25 to 39 with acute or convalescent COVID-19. The conserved cysteine and the conserved F or W are not part of the CDR3 here. The D gene is left open where the match is weak. Only part of the rows carry a size: once, few, many, or a class if the clone is expanded.

clone size	D gene	CDR3 length	V gene	CDR3 protein
.	.	13	TRBV29-1	SVAGDKSSYNEQF
.	.	12	TRBV15	ATSPAGVYNEQF
.	.	12	TRBV6-1	ASSIGTNTDTQY
.	.	11	TRBV10-3	AISDIGNQPQH
.	TRBD2	14	TRBV7-9	ASSRRAAGEYNEQF
.	TRBD2	11	TRBV2	ASSPTSGVPRY
.	TRBD2	14	TRBV5-4	ASSLLAGGPTGELF
.	.	12	TRBV11-2	ASSNRLPNYGYT
.	.	12	TRBV21-1	ASSSRERYYEQY
.	TRBD2	13	TRBV18	ASSPQAGVVDTQY
.	TRBD1	11	TRBV30	AYDRVNTGELF
.	TRBD1	15	TRBV12-5	ASGLNPGTGSGNTIY
.	.	12	TRBV11-3	ASSLDPRTGELF
.	TRBD1	12	TRBV6-2/TRBV6-3	ASSRGTGRYGYT
.	.	15	TRBV4-2	ASSQVAPLPRNNEQF
.	.	12	TRBV5-1	ASRRDLGADTQY
.	.	10	TRBV19	ASSIATGGYT
.	.	13	TRBV19	ASSWGQASGNTIY
once	.	10	TRBV9	ASSQNTLIQY
few	.	14	TRBV6-1	ASSGLEAGARDGYT
.	TRBD1	12	TRBV19	ASSLGTGFEKLF
.	.	13	TRBV27	ASSRTTDGIDGYT
.	.	13	TRBV7-8	ASSLAGWATGELF
.	.	13	TRBV19	ASNKRQSSYNEQF
.	TRBD2	11	TRBV19	ASSSLGGYEQY
.	TRBD1	13	TRBV10-3	AISERTGGGTEAF
.	.	11	TRBV7-2	ASTQPGADTQY
.	TRBD1	14	TRBV2	ASTTIWTGSNEKLF
.	TRBD1	13	TRBV10-1	ASSETAHRGAEAF